A single sample is the source of the 18 T cell receptor beta chains below, sequenced in a study of T-cell reconstitution after alpha-beta-depleted transplantation in children. These receptors lack a known antigen. Findings and limits, study-wide: At one year after transplant, newly produced T cells mostly accounted for T-cell counts and diversity.

The TCRbeta library incorporated unique molecular identifiers. A single record per CDR3 protein comes from TCRdb applying MiXCR to the PCR reads. The data show about 300,000 distinct CDR3 sequences, with almost 8% seen just once and approximately 9% held by the top ten. The material sequenced was peripheral blood, taken 360 days after TCRalphabeta/CD19-depleted stem cell transplant. These receptors originate from a female patient aged 2-9 years who had a stem cell transplant for Fanconi anemia, so the T cells may come from the graft donor.

This clonotype was recorded at least ten times. V usage is TRBV28 and J usage is TRBJ1-2; 8 bases are shared with TRBD1. Trimming removed 7 bases from V and 4 bases from J; junction bases left unmatched: 5. The length of the CDR3 is 13 residues. From germline, CDR1 is MDHEN and CDR2 SYDVKM. The CDR3 sequence: CASTTGAFYGYTF. In DNA form, the CDR3 reads TGTGCCAGCACGACAGGGGCGTTCTATGGCTACACCTTC.

This clonotype showed up many times. J is TRBJ2-3 and V is TRBV20-1; D gene uncertain. CDR3 length equals 15 residues. The germline V gene has CDR1 DFQATT and CDR2 SNEGSKA (reference sequence). V lost 2 bases and J lost 2, with 14 bases in between. CDR3 sequence reads: CSARRASPFTDTQYF. The CDR3 DNA sequence: TGCAGTGCTAGAAGGGCCTCTCCTTTCACAGATACGCAGTATTTT.

At least ten counts were recorded for this clonotype. The chain couples TRBV5-1 to TRBJ1-1, with D uncertain. Germline V gene lookup returns CDR1 SGHRS and CDR2 YFSETQ. The CDR3 has 11 residues. With 5 bases removed from V and 5 bases from J, the gap between germline ends came to 7 bases. The CDR3 nucleotides are TGCGCCAGCAGAAGCAGGACTGAAGCTTTCTTT. Translating gives CASRSRTEAFF.

The rearrangement uses TRBV5-6 and TRBJ1-6; D is unresolved. Per the germline V gene, CDR1 is SGHDT and CDR2 is YYEEEE. This CDR3 contains 15 residues. V was clipped by 2 bases and J by 6 bases, with 12 bases between them. In DNA, the CDR3 is TGTGCCAGCAGCTTCGATGGGTCTGCTAATTCACCCCTCCACTTT. Its translation: CASSFDGSANSPLHF.

This clonotype was counted only a few times. V usage is TRBV5-6 and J usage is TRBJ1-1, with 7 bases fitting TRBD1. This CDR3 contains 16 residues. The V gene end was trimmed by 6 bases and the J gene end by 1 base; junction bases not matched to a gene: 12. The germline gives CDR1 SGHDT, CDR2 YYEEEE. CDR3 amino acids: CASTLPPDRENTEAFF. The CDR3 DNA reads TGTGCCAGCACCCTCCCGCCAGACAGGGAGAACACTGAAGCTTTCTTT.

This clonotype was recorded a few times. The chain is built from TRBV20-1 and TRBJ2-3; 7 nucleotides align to TRBD1. CDR1 DFQATT and CDR2 SNEGSKA come from the germline V gene (reference sequence). The CDR3 spans 16 residues. J was trimmed by 2 bases and V by 0 bases; bases with no gene match: 8. The CDR3 protein is CSAREYRGGLTDTQYF. CDR3 bases: TGCAGTGCTAGAGAATACAGGGGTGGCCTCACAGATACGCAGTATTTT.

This clonotype was found many times. The gene calls are TRBV20-1 and TRBJ2-3; TRBD1 matches at 7 bases. Losses at the gene ends were 2 bases for V and 0 bases for J; bases not matched to a gene: 5. The CDR3 covers 15 residues. The germline V gene encodes CDR1 DFQATT and CDR2 SNEGSKA (reference sequence). This CDR3 reads CSARLPGQSTDTQYF. CDR3 DNA: TGCAGTGCTAGACTTCCGGGACAGAGCACAGATACGCAGTATTTT.

Ten or more counts support this clonotype. The chain recombines TRBV7-9 with TRBJ2-1; 11 bases agree with TRBD2. Trimming at V came to 5 bases and at J to 2 bases, leaving 2 bases not matched to a gene. There are 15 residues in the CDR3. In germline, CDR1 is SEHNR, CDR2 FQNEAQ (reference sequence). CDR3 in amino acids: CASSLLAGAYNEQFF. CDR3 in DNA: TGTGCCAGCAGCCTACTAGCGGGGGCCTACAATGAGCAGTTCTTC.

This clonotype was recorded many times. The chain uses TRBV28 and TRBJ2-7, with D perhaps TRBD1 (6 bases). The CDR3 has 16 residues. V lost 4 bases, J lost 4 bases, and 20 bases lay in between. CDR1 is MDHEN and CDR2 is SYDVKM in the germline V gene. This CDR3 reads CASSWDRDTVRYEQYF. DNA of the CDR3: TGTGCCAGCAGTTGGGACCGGGACACGGTAAGGTACGAGCAGTACTTC.

This clonotype appeared many times. V and J are TRBV7-2 and TRBJ2-7; 13 bases agree with TRBD2. Looked up from germline, CDR1 is SGHTA and CDR2 is FQGNSA. The CDR3 is 19 amino acids. With V trimmed by 0 bases and J by 4 bases, 12 bases remained unmatched. For the CDR3, the DNA is TGTGCCAGCAGCTTAGCCCTTCCAGAACTAGCGGGGGGGCGATACGAGCAGTACTTC. This sequence encodes CASSLALPELAGGRYEQYF.

The chain carries TRBV7-9 and TRBJ2-1, with TRBD2 as a possible D gene (5 bases). Germline V CDR1 and CDR2: SEHNR, FQNEAQ (reference sequence). The V end lost 1 base, the J end lost 8 bases, and 12 bases lay between the germline ends. There are 14 residues in the CDR3. CDR3: CASSLVEELYEQFF. In DNA form, the CDR3 reads TGTGCCAGCAGCTTAGTGGAGGAGCTCTATGAGCAGTTCTTC.

This clonotype was recorded many times. The CDR3 DNA reads as TGCAGCGTTGTATTGGGGGGGGAGCAGTACTTC. It translates to CSVVLGGEQYF. The V and J genes are TRBV29-1 and TRBJ2-7; 7 bases map to TRBD2. V gave up 4 bases and J gave up 7 bases; unmatched junction bases: 4. The CDR3 extends over 11 amino acids. Germline V gives CDR1 SQVTM, CDR2 ANQGSEA.

J is TRBJ2-1 and V is TRBV10-3; no definite D call. CDR3 length: 14 residues. V was pared by 3 bases and J by 5 bases, with 11 bases between. Germline V CDR1 and CDR2: ENHRY, SYGVKD. For the CDR3, the DNA is TGTGCCATCAGTGACCCAGTTATCGACAATGAGCAGTTCTTC. This sequence encodes CAISDPVIDNEQFF.

The CDR3 reads CASSLALSGYWYNEQFF. Here the CDR3 DNA reads TGTGCCAGCAGCTTGGCCCTTAGCGGATACTGGTACAATGAGCAGTTCTTC. The V gene is TRBV5-6, the J gene TRBJ2-1, with D possibly TRBD2 on 6 matching bases. V shed 0 bases and J shed 4 bases, with 17 bases lying between them. The V gene's germline CDR1 is SGHDT and CDR2 YYEEEE. The CDR3 extends over 17 amino acids.

The chain couples TRBV6-2 or TRBV6-3 to TRBJ1-4, with unresolved D. V was clipped by 6 bases and J by 10 bases, with 15 bases between them. Per the germline V gene, CDR1 is MNHEY and CDR2 is SVGEGT. The CDR3 consists of 13 residues. The DNA for the CDR3 is TGTGCCAGCAGCAACCCCCCTGGTGGAAAACTGTTTTTT. It yields the protein CASSNPPGGKLFF.

The chain carries TRBV6-1 and TRBJ1-5; D possibly corresponds to TRBD1 (6 bases). The germline V gene encodes CDR1 MNHNS and CDR2 SASEGT. V was pared by 7 bases and J by 2 bases, with 9 bases between. This CDR3 contains 13 residues. In DNA, the CDR3 is TGTGCCAGCAAGGGGGGCGGCAATCAGCCCCAGCATTTT. Residues: CASKGGGNQPQHF.

The gene calls are TRBV28 and TRBJ2-7; D tentatively reads TRBD1 or TRBD2 (5 bases each). CDR1 MDHEN and CDR2 SYDVKM come from the germline V gene. CDR3 length: 15 amino acids. The V gene lost 3 bases and the J gene lost 4 bases, with 16 bases spanning the gap. The CDR3 nucleotides are TGTGCCAGCAGTTTGGAAGATTGGGGGACGTACGAGCAGTACTTC. Protein: CASSLEDWGTYEQYF.

The rearrangement links TRBV28 to TRBJ1-1; 9 bases line up with TRBD1. This CDR3 comprises 16 residues. V shed 3 bases, J shed 4 bases, and the junction held 9 bases outside the gene matches. The germline V gene has CDR1 MDHEN and CDR2 SYDVKM. CDR3 coding DNA: TGTGCCAGCAGTTTTCAGACAGGGGGAGGTAGCACTGAAGCTTTCTTT. Protein: CASSFQTGGGSTEAFF.